These 6 T cell receptor beta chains came from one sample sequenced in a study of T cell responses to AZD1222 COVID-19 vaccine. Profiling relied on immunoSEQ multiplex PCR, and the TCRdb table lists in-frame clones only, not all of them. This table holds more than 150,000 clones, approximately 90% found once. Material: peripheral blood, obtained on day 0 of AZD1222 vaccination. These receptors were obtained from an adult in good health.

The chain employs TRBV6-5 and TRBJ1-2; TRBD1 agrees at 7 bases. The CDR3 contains 15 residues. With 10 bases clipped from V and 0 bases from J, the junction kept 11 bases outside the gene matches. CDR1 and CDR2 from the germline V gene are MNHEY and SVGAGI. In nucleotides, the CDR3 is TGTGCCACCACACAGGGGAGTGCTACTAACTATGGCTACACCTTC. It yields the protein CATTQGSATNYGYTF.

The count of this clone is one. The chain links TRBV10-3 to TRBJ1-3; the match to TRBD1 covers 9 bases. The CDR3 is 15 amino acids. Germline V gene sequence: CDR1 ENHRY, CDR2 SYGVKD. With V trimmed by 6 bases and J by 2 bases, 5 bases remained unmatched. In nucleotides, the CDR3 is TGTGCCATCAGGGCCGGGACAGGGACTGGAAACACCATATATTTT. This encodes CAIRAGTGTGNTIYF.

The gene calls are TRBV18 and TRBJ2-2; 11 bases map to TRBD1. The V gene's germline CDR1 is KGHSH and CDR2 LQKENI. The trim removed 0 bases at V and 6 bases at J, leaving 0 bases unmatched. This CDR3 is built from 15 residues. The CDR3 region has the DNA TGTGCCAGCTCACCACCGGGACAGGGGGCCGGGGAGCTGTTTTTT. Translation gives CASSPPGQGAGELFF.

The V and J genes are TRBV7-2 and TRBJ2-5; D remains ambiguous. Trimming removed 5 bases from V and 5 bases from J, with 9 bases in between. CDR1 is SGHTA and CDR2 is FQGNSA in the germline V gene. The CDR3 is made up of 12 amino acids. CDR3 coding DNA: TGTGCCAGCAGCCCCCTCTGGGAGACCCAGTACTTC. It yields the protein CASSPLWETQYF.

This sequence joins TRBV10-1 and TRBJ2-2; no reliable D call. Germline lookup yields CDR1 WNHNN and CDR2 SYGVQD (reference sequence). CDR3 size: 13 residues. Trimming removed 7 bases from V and 1 base from J, with 7 bases in between. The CDR3 DNA follows: TGCGCCAGCACCGAGATGAACACCGGGGAGCTGTTTTTT. It specifies CASTEMNTGELFF.

As DNA, the CDR3 is TGTGCCAGCAGTCGACAGGGGTTCATTCAGTACTTC. The encoded protein is CASSRQGFIQYF. The chain carries TRBV7-9 and TRBJ2-4; 8 bases map to TRBD1. The V gene end was trimmed by 6 bases and the J gene end by 9 bases; junction bases not matched to a gene: 4. This CDR3 spans 12 amino acids. Per germline, CDR1 SEHNR and CDR2 FQNEAQ (reference sequence).